Listed here are 3 T cell receptor beta chains from one sample, sequenced in a study of cytomegalovirus exposure and HLA in healthy donors. The table came from immunoSEQ multiplex PCR; TCRdb's copy has only in-frame clones and leaves some out. Here the sample spans 71,000 or so clones, 90% to 95% being singletons. Sequencing was carried out using PBMCs. These receptors originate from a man aged 18 to 30 in good health and CMV-seropositive.

A single count supports this clone. The chain carries TRBV13 and TRBJ2-2; D perhaps matches TRBD2 (6 bases). The CDR3 sequence is 14 residues long. Germline assignment: CDR1 PRHDT and CDR2 FYEKMQ (reference sequence). V was trimmed by 1 base and J by 6 bases, leaving 9 bases between them. The CDR3 nucleotides read TGTGCCAGCAGCTTAGTACCGGGGGCCGGGGAGCTGTTTTTT. The encoded protein is CASSLVPGAGELFF.

The count of this clone is one. V usage is TRBV6-5 and J usage is TRBJ2-7; 7 bases map to TRBD1. Looked up from germline, CDR1 is MNHEY and CDR2 is SVGAGI. CDR3 length: 15 residues. CDR3 region: CARTNRGEHAYEQYF. DNA for the CDR3: TGTGCACGAACGAACAGGGGTGAACATGCCTACGAGCAGTACTTC.

The rearrangement links TRBV5-6 to TRBJ2-5; D unresolved. The V end was cut by 4 bases, the J end by 5 bases, with 15 bases between. The germline CDR1 and CDR2 sequences are SGHDT and YYEEEE. The CDR3 runs 14 residues. CDR3 region: CASSHSGLKETQYF. DNA of the CDR3: TGTGCCAGCAGCCACAGTGGCCTAAAGGAGACCCAGTACTTC.